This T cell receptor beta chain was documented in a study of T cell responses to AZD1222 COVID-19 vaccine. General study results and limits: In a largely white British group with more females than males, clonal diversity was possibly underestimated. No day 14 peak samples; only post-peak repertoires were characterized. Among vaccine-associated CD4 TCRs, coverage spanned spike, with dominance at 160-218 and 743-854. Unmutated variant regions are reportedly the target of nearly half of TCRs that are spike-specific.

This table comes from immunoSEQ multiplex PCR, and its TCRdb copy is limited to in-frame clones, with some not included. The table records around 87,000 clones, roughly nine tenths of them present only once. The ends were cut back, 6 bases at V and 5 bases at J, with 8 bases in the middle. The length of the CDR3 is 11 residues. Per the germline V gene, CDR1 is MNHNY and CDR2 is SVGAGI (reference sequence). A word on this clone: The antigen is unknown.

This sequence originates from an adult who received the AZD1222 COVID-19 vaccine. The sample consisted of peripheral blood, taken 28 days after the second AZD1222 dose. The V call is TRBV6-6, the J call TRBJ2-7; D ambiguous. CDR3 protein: CASSLLHEQYF. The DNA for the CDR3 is TGTGCCAGCAGCCTCCTCCACGAGCAGTACTTC.